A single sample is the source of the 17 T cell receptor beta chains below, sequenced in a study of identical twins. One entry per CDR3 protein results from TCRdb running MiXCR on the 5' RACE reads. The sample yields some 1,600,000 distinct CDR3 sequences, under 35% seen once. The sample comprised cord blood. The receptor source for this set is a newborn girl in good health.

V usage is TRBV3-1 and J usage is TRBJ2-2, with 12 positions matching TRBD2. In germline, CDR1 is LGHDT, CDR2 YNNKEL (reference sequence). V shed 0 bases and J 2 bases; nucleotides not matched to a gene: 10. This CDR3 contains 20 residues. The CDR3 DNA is TGTGCCAGCAGCCAAGATCCTAGCGGGAGGGCCGGGTTCAACACCGGGGAGCTGTTTTTT. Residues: CASSQDPSGRAGFNTGELFF.

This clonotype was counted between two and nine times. For the CDR3, the DNA is TGTGCCAGCAGCTCCCTCCCGGGGACAGGGTTGACTGAAGCTTTCTTT. Translated: CASSSLPGTGLTEAFF. V and J are TRBV11-2 and TRBJ1-1, with 9 positions matching TRBD1. V lost 4 bases to trimming and J lost 5 bases; unmatched junction nucleotides: 11. In germline, CDR1 is SGHAT, CDR2 FQNNGV. The CDR3 runs 16 residues.

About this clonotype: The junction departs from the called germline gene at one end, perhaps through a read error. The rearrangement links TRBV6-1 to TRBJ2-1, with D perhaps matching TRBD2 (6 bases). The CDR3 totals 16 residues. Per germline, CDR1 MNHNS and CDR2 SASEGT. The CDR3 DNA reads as TGTGCCAGCAGTAGAAATATCGGGAGTTGGTACAAAGAGCAGTTCTTC. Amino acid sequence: CASSRNIGSWYKEQFF.

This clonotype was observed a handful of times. CDR3 DNA: TGTGCCAGCAGCTTGACTCCTAGTAACTATGGCTACACCTTC. It specifies CASSLTPSNYGYTF. V is TRBV7-2 and J is TRBJ1-2; D not certain. The CDR3 totals 14 residues. CDR1 SGHTA and CDR2 FQGNSA come from the germline V gene. The V and J ends lost 3 bases and 1 base respectively, with 9 bases between them.

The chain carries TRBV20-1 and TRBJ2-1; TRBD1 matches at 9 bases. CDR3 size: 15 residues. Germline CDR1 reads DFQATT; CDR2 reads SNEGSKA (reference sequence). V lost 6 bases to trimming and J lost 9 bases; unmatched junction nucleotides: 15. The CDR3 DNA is TGCAGTGCAAAACCGAGGGTGGACAGGGGAAGTGAGCAGTTCTTC. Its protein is CSAKPRVDRGSEQFF.

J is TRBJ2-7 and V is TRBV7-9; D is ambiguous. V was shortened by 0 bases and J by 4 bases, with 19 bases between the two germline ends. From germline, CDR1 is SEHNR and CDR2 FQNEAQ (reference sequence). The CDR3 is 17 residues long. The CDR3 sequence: CASSLAPSLSYFYEQYF. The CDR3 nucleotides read TGTGCCAGCAGCTTAGCCCCAAGTCTTTCGTACTTTTACGAGCAGTACTTC. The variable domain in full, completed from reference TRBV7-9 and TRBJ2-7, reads DTGVSQNPRHKITKRGQNVTFRCDPISEHNRLYWYRQTLGQGPEFLTYFQNEAQLEKSRLLSDRFSAERPKGSFSTLEIQRTEQGDSAMYLCASSLAPSLSYFYEQYFGPGTRLTVT.

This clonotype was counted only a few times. The CDR3 protein is CASSSGQGYGEAFF. CDR3 DNA: TGTGCCAGCAGTTCGGGACAGGGGTACGGTGAAGCTTTCTTT. This chain links TRBV28 with TRBJ1-1; TRBD1 matches at 10 bases. V was clipped by 4 bases and J by 7 bases; unmatched bases: 6. CDR1 and CDR2 (germline): MDHEN, SYDVKM. The CDR3 has 14 residues. The entire variable domain, with the rest obtained from reference TRBV28 and TRBJ1-1, is as follows: DVKVTQSSRYLVKRTGEKVFLECVQDMDHENMFWYRQDPGLGLRLIYFSYDVKMKEKGDIPEGYSVSREKKERFSLILESASTNQTSMYLCASSSGQGYGEAFFGQGTRLTVV.

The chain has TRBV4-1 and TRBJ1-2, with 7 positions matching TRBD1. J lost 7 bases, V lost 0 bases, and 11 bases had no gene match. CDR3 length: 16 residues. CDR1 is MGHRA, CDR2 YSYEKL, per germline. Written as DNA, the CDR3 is TGCGCCAGCAGCCAAGATGGGGCGCCAGGGGGGCTTGGCTACACCTTC. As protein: CASSQDGAPGGLGYTF.

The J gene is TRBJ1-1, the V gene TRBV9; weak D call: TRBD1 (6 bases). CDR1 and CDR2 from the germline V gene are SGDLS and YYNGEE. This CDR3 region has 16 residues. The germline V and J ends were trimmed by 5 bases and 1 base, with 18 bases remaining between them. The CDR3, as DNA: TGTGCCAGCAGGGGTTCCGGGGGCGCAGGGAACACTGAAGCTTTCTTT. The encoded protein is CASRGSGGAGNTEAFF.

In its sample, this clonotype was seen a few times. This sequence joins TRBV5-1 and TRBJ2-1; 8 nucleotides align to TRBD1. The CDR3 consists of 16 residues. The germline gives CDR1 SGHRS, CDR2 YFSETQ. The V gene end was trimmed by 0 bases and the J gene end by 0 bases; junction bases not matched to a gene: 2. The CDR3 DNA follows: TGCGCCAGCAGCTTGGGGGGGACAGGCTCCTACAATGAGCAGTTCTTC. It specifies CASSLGGTGSYNEQFF.

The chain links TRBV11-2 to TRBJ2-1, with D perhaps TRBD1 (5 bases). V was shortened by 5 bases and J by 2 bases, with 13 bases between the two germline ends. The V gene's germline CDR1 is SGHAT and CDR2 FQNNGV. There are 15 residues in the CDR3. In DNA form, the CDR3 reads TGTGCCAGCAGCACAGTCAGGGATCCCTACAATGAGCAGTTCTTC. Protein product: CASSTVRDPYNEQFF.

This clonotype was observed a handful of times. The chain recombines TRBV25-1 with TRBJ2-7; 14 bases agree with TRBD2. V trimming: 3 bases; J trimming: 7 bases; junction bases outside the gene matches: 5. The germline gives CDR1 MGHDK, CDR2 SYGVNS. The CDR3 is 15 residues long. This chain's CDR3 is CASSDRGLAGDEQYF. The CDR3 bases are TGTGCCAGCAGTGACCGGGGACTAGCGGGGGATGAGCAGTACTTC.

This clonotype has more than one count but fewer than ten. CDR3 nucleotides: TGTGCCAGCAGCTCTCTTCTCCGGGACAGGGGTGTCGGCACTGAAGCTTTCTTT. It yields the protein CASSSLLRDRGVGTEAFF. The chain combines TRBV7-9 with TRBJ1-1; 10 nucleotides align to TRBD1. V shed 4 bases and J 4 bases; nucleotides not matched to a gene: 15. Germline-derived CDR1 and CDR2 are SEHNR and FQNEAQ (reference sequence). This CDR3 spans 18 amino acids.

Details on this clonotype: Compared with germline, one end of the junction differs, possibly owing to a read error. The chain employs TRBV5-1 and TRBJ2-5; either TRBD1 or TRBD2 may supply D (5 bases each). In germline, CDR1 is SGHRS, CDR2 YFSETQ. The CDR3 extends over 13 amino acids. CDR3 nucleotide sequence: TGCGCCACCCGGGACGGCGACCAAGAAACCCAGTACTTC. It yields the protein CATRDGDQETQYF.

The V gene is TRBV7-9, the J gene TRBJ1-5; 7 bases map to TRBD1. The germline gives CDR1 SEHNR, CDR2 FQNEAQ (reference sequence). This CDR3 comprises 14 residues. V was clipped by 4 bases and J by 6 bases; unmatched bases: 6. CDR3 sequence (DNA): TGTGCCAGCAGCTCGACAGGGCCGGGTCAGCCCCAGCATTTT. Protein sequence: CASSSTGPGQPQHF.

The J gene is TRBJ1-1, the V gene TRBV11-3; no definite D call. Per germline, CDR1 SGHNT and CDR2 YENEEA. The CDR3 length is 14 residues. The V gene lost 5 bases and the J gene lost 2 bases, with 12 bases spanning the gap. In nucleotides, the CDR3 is TGTGCCAGCAGCCGAGGGTCGGTCAACACTGAAGCTTTCTTT. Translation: CASSRGSVNTEAFF. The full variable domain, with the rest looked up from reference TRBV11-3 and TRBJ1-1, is EAGVVQSPRYKIIEKKQPVAFWCNPISGHNTLYWYLQNLGQGPELLIRYENEEAVDDSQLPKDRFSAERLKGVDSTLKIQPAELGDSAVYLCASSRGSVNTEAFFGQGTRLTVV.

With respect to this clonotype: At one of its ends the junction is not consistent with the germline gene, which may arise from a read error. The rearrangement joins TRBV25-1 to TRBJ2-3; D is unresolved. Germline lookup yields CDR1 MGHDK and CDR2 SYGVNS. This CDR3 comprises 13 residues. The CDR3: CASSEYGADMQYF. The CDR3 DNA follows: TGTGCCAGCAGTGAATATGGAGCAGATATGCAGTATTTT.